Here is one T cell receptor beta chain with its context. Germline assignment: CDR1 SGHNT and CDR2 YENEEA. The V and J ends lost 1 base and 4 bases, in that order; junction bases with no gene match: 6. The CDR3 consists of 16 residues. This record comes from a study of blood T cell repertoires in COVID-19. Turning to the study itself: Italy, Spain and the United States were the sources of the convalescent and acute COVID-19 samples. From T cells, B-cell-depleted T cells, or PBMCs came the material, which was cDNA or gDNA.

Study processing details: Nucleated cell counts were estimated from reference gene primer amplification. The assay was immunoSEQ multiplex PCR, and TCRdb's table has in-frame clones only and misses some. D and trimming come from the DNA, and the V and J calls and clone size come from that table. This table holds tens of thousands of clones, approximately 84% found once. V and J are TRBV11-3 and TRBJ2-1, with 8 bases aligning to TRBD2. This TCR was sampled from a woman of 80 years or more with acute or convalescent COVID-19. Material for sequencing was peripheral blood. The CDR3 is CASSLARGGVYNEQFF. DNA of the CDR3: TGTGCCAGCAGCTTAGCCCGGGGGGGGGTTTACAATGAGCAGTTCTTC.